This TCR beta chain was observed in a study of cytomegalovirus exposure and HLA in healthy donors. Study-wide points: Exclusion as indistinguishable affected some V segments, including TRBV6-2 and TRBV6-3.

60 Vbeta and 13 Jbeta primers were used in PCR. The table came from immunoSEQ multiplex PCR; TCRdb's copy has only in-frame clones and leaves some out. Among about 160,000 clones listed, approximately 86% were seen once. A note on this clone: Its antigen remains unknown.

Germline loops: CDR1 MNHEY, CDR2 SVGAGI. The CDR3 contains 15 residues. Deletions cut 3 bases from V and 7 bases from J, with 18 bases between. Those who donated were healthy bone marrow donors. The receptor was derived from a woman aged 18-29 years in good health and CMV-seronegative. Source material: PBMCs. The chain uses TRBV6-5 and TRBJ1-2, with a weak D call TRBD1 (6 bases). The DNA for the CDR3 is TGTGCCAGCAGTTATTCGGGACACGCACTGGGTGGCTACACCTTC. Translated, it gives CASSYSGHALGGYTF.